A selection of T cell receptor beta chains follows, all from one sample in a study of cytomegalovirus exposure and HLA in healthy donors. The protocol was immunoSEQ multiplex PCR, while the TCRdb copy is restricted to in-frame clones and leaves out a portion. In all, the sample yields 30,000 to 35,000 clones. Sequencing used PBMCs. The receptors were gathered from a woman in her thirties or forties in good health and CMV-seropositive. Each CDR3 is given with its conserved first and last residue.

v_gene: TRBV19; j_gene: TRBJ1-1; CDR3aa: CASSIYRGREGTEAFF
v_gene: TRBV6-1; j_gene: TRBJ2-6; CDR3aa: CASSATGGAGANVLTF
v_gene: TRBV6-5; j_gene: TRBJ2-7; CDR3aa: CANHRYEQYF
v_gene: TRBV14; j_gene: TRBJ2-7; CDR3aa: CASSPLTDSYEQYF
v_gene: TRBV7-8; j_gene: TRBJ1-1; CDR3aa: CASSPSAFF
v_gene: TRBV5-6; j_gene: TRBJ1-2; CDR3aa: CASSLEGGGRSGYTF
v_gene: TRBV7-3; j_gene: TRBJ2-5; CDR3aa: CASSHSGSLGETQYF
v_gene: TRBV6-1; j_gene: TRBJ2-7; CDR3aa: CARPNYEQYF
v_gene: TRBV14; j_gene: TRBJ1-1; CDR3aa: CASSQPGQGAFF
v_gene: TRBV6-5; j_gene: TRBJ2-7; CDR3aa: CASSSPGLTYEQYF
v_gene: TRBV30; j_gene: TRBJ2-2; CDR3aa: CAWSNWVRGTGELFF
v_gene: TRBV2; j_gene: TRBJ1-1; CDR3aa: CASSDEVNTEAFF